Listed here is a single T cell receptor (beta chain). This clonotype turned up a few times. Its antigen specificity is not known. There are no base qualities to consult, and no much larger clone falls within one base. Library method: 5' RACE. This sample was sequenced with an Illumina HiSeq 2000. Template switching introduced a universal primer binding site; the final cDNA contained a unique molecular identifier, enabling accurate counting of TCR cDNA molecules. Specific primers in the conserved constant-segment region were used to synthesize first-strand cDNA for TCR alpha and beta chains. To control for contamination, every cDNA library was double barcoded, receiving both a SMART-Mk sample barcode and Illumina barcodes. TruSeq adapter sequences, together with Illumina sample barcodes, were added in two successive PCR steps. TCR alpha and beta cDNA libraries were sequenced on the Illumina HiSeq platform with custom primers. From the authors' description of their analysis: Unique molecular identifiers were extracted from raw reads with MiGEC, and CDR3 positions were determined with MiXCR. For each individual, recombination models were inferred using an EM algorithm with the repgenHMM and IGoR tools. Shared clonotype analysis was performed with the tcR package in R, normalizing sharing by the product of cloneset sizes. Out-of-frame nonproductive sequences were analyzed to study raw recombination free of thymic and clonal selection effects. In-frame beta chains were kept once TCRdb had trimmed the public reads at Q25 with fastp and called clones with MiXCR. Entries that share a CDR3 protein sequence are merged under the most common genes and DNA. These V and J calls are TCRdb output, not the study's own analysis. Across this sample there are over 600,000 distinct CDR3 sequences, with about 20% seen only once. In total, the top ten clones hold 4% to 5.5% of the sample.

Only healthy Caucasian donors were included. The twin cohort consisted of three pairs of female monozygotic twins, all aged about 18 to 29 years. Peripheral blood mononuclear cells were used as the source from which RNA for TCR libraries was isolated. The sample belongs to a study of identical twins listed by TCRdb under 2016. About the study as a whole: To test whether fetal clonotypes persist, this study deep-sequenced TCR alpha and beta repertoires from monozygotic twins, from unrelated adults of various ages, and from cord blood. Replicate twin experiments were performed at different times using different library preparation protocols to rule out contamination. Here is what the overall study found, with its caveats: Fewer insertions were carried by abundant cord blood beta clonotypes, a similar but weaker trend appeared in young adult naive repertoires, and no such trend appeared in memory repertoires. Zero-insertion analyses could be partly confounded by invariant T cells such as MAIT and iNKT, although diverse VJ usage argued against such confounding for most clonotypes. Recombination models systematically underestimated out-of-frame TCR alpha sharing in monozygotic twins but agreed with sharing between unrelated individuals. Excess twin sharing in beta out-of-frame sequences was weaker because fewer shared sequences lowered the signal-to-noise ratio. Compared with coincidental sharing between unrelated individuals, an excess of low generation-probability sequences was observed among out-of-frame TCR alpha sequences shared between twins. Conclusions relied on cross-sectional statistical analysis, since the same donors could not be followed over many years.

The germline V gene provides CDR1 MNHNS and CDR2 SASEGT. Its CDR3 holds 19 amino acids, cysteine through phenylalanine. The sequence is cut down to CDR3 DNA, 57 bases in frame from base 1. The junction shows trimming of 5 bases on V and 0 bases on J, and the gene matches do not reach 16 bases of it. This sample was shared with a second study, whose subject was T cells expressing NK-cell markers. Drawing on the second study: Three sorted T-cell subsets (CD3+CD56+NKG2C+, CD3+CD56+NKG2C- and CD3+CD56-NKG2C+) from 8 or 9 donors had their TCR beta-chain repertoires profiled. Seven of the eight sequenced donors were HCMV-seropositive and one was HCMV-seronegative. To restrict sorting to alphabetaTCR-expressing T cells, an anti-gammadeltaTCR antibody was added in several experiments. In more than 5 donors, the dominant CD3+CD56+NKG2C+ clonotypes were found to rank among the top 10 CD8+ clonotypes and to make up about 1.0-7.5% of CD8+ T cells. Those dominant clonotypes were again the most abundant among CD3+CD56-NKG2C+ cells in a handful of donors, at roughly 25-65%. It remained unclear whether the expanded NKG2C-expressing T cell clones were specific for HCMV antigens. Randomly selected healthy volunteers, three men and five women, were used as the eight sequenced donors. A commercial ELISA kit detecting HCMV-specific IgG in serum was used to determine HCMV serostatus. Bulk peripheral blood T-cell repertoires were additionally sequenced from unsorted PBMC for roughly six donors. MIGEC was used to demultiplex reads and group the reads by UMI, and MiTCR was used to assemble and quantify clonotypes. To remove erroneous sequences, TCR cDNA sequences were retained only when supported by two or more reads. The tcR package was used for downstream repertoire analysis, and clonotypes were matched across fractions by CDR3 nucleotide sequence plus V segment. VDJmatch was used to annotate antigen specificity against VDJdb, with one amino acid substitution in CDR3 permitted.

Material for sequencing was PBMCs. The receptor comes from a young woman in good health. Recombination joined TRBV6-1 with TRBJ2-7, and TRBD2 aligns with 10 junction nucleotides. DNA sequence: TGTGCCAGCAGTACCGCGCGTTTAGCGGGAGGACACAGCTCCTACGAGCAGTACTTC. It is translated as CASSTARLAGGHSSYEQYF.